These T cell receptor beta chains were read from a single sample in a study of identical twins. In TCRdb, the 5' RACE reads were re-called with MiXCR into one record per CDR3 protein. The sample lists around 480,000 distinct CDR3 sequences; 14% were seen once. These data were also filed under a second study, of yellow fever vaccine responses in identical twins.

The sample comprised CD4+ T cells sorted from blood. The receptors were gathered from a woman younger than 35 in good health. Both conserved end residues are part of each CDR3. The order of the fields is D gene, V gene, clone size, J gene, CDR3 protein, CDR3 DNA. A D gene is named only where the DNA matches it firmly. Where a row states a size, it is once, few, many or the class of an expanded clone; other rows omit it.

d_call: TRBD2; v_call: TRBV24-1; clone_size: many; j_call: TRBJ2-3; cdr3_aa: CATSEPLAGAITDTQYF; cdr3_nt: TGTGCCACCAGTGAACCTCTAGCGGGAGCGATCACAGATACGCAGTATTTT
d_call: -; v_call: TRBV7-2; clone_size: -; j_call: TRBJ2-1; cdr3_aa: CASQTRQGYNEQFF; cdr3_nt: TGTGCCAGCCAGACGCGGCAGGGATACAATGAGCAGTTCTTC
d_call: -; v_call: TRBV20-1; clone_size: few; j_call: TRBJ1-2; cdr3_aa: CSVYGGELYGYTF; cdr3_nt: TGCAGTGTGTATGGCGGAGAACTCTATGGCTACACCTTC
d_call: -; v_call: TRBV7-2; clone_size: -; j_call: TRBJ2-1; cdr3_aa: CASSLEGARVNEQFF; cdr3_nt: TGTGCCAGCAGCTTAGAGGGAGCCAGGGTAAATGAGCAGTTCTTC
d_call: -; v_call: TRBV27; clone_size: few; j_call: TRBJ1-4; cdr3_aa: CASSDRRKLFF; cdr3_nt: TGTGCCAGCAGCGACAGGAGAAAACTGTTTTTT
d_call: -; v_call: TRBV14; clone_size: few; j_call: TRBJ2-7; cdr3_aa: CASSQELGSEQYF; cdr3_nt: TGTGCCAGCAGCCAAGAATTAGGGTCCGAGCAGTACTTC
d_call: -; v_call: TRBV20-1; clone_size: few; j_call: TRBJ2-7; cdr3_aa: CSARSRLYEQYF; cdr3_nt: TGCAGTGCTAGAAGCAGGCTCTACGAGCAGTACTTC
d_call: -; v_call: TRBV7-7; clone_size: few; j_call: TRBJ2-7; cdr3_aa: CASLPGADEQYF; cdr3_nt: TGTGCTAGCCTACCAGGGGCCGACGAGCAGTACTTC
d_call: -; v_call: TRBV29-1; clone_size: few; j_call: TRBJ2-5; cdr3_aa: CSVVGLGTQYF; cdr3_nt: TGCAGCGTTGTTGGGTTAGGGACCCAGTACTTC
d_call: TRBD2; v_call: TRBV12-3/TRBV12-4; clone_size: few; j_call: TRBJ2-1; cdr3_aa: CASRDRTSGTNPYNEQFF; cdr3_nt: TGTGCCAGCAGGGACAGGACTAGCGGGACCAACCCTTACAATGAGCAGTTCTTC
d_call: TRBD2; v_call: TRBV12-3/TRBV12-4; clone_size: -; j_call: TRBJ2-3; cdr3_aa: CASSPRLAGWDTQYF; cdr3_nt: TGTGCCAGCAGTCCGAGACTAGCTGGGTGGGATACGCAGTATTTT
d_call: -; v_call: TRBV29-1; clone_size: -; j_call: TRBJ2-3; cdr3_aa: CSVDFAGTDTQYF; cdr3_nt: TGCAGCGTTGATTTCGCTGGGACAGATACGCAGTATTTT
d_call: TRBD2; v_call: TRBV9; clone_size: few; j_call: TRBJ2-5; cdr3_aa: CASSVGSSGYQETQYF; cdr3_nt: TGTGCCAGCAGCGTCGGGAGTAGCGGGTACCAAGAGACCCAGTACTTC
d_call: TRBD1; v_call: TRBV29-1; clone_size: few; j_call: TRBJ2-5; cdr3_aa: CSVPWGQGMETQYF; cdr3_nt: TGCAGCGTCCCATGGGGACAGGGGATGGAGACCCAGTACTTC
d_call: TRBD2; v_call: TRBV18; clone_size: -; j_call: TRBJ2-2; cdr3_aa: CASSPLAPGLAGDTGELFF; cdr3_nt: TGTGCCAGCTCCCCGCTTGCCCCGGGACTAGCGGGAGACACCGGGGAGCTGTTTTTT
d_call: -; v_call: TRBV5-6; clone_size: -; j_call: TRBJ1-2; cdr3_aa: CASSLLAGEGYTF; cdr3_nt: TGTGCCAGCAGCTTGTTGGCGGGGGAAGGCTACACCTTC
d_call: TRBD2; v_call: TRBV6-2/TRBV6-3; clone_size: few; j_call: TRBJ2-1; cdr3_aa: CASSTGLAGGSEQFF; cdr3_nt: TGTGCCAGCAGCACAGGACTAGCGGGAGGTTCTGAGCAGTTCTTC
d_call: TRBD2; v_call: TRBV24-1; clone_size: -; j_call: TRBJ2-1; cdr3_aa: CATSDLGLAGGPQQFF; cdr3_nt: TGTGCCACCAGTGATCTGGGACTAGCGGGAGGGCCCCAGCAGTTCTTC
d_call: -; v_call: TRBV3-1; clone_size: few; j_call: TRBJ1-2; cdr3_aa: CASSQDMNYGYTF; cdr3_nt: TGTGCCAGCAGCCAAGACATGAACTATGGCTACACCTTC
d_call: TRBD2; v_call: TRBV11-2; clone_size: -; j_call: TRBJ2-7; cdr3_aa: CASSVGLAGIYEQYF; cdr3_nt: TGTGCCAGCAGCGTGGGACTAGCGGGAATCTACGAGCAGTACTTC
d_call: -; v_call: TRBV15; clone_size: -; j_call: TRBJ2-7; cdr3_aa: CATSRDLDTVSYEQYF; cdr3_nt: TGTGCCACCAGCAGAGATCTTGATACGGTCTCCTACGAGCAGTACTTC
d_call: TRBD1; v_call: TRBV28; clone_size: -; j_call: TRBJ1-1; cdr3_aa: CASSPHRQGDTEAFF; cdr3_nt: TGTGCCAGCAGTCCCCATCGACAGGGTGACACTGAAGCTTTCTTT
d_call: TRBD2; v_call: TRBV4-3; clone_size: -; j_call: TRBJ2-1; cdr3_aa: CASSQDRRLAGMNEQFF; cdr3_nt: TGCGCCAGCAGCCAAGATCGTCGTCTAGCGGGAATGAATGAGCAGTTCTTC
d_call: -; v_call: TRBV7-2; clone_size: -; j_call: TRBJ2-5; cdr3_aa: CASRPELKGETQYF; cdr3_nt: TGTGCCAGCCGGCCGGAGTTGAAGGGAGAGACCCAGTACTTC
d_call: TRBD1; v_call: TRBV7-2; clone_size: many; j_call: TRBJ2-1; cdr3_aa: CASSLDRGIYNEQFF; cdr3_nt: TGTGCCAGCAGCTTAGACAGGGGGATATACAATGAGCAGTTCTTC
d_call: TRBD2; v_call: TRBV28; clone_size: -; j_call: TRBJ2-1; cdr3_aa: CASTTGTSGRLSNEQFF; cdr3_nt: TGTGCCAGCACAACAGGGACTAGCGGGAGATTAAGCAATGAGCAGTTCTTC
d_call: TRBD1; v_call: TRBV7-9; clone_size: -; j_call: TRBJ2-5; cdr3_aa: CASSLGIGQGKEETQYF; cdr3_nt: TGTGCCAGCAGCTTAGGTATCGGACAGGGAAAGGAAGAGACCCAGTACTTC
d_call: -; v_call: TRBV28; clone_size: -; j_call: TRBJ2-2; cdr3_aa: CASFRGDTGELFF; cdr3_nt: TGTGCCAGCTTCCGGGGAGACACCGGGGAGCTGTTTTTT
d_call: -; v_call: TRBV7-8; clone_size: many; j_call: TRBJ2-7; cdr3_aa: CASSKMFGSSYEQYF; cdr3_nt: TGTGCCAGCAGCAAAATGTTCGGGAGCTCCTACGAGCAGTACTTC
d_call: TRBD2; v_call: TRBV30; clone_size: few; j_call: TRBJ2-7; cdr3_aa: CAWSVSGGIYEQYF; cdr3_nt: TGTGCCTGGAGTGTTAGCGGGGGTATTTACGAGCAGTACTTC
d_call: TRBD1; v_call: TRBV25-1; clone_size: -; j_call: TRBJ1-6; cdr3_aa: CASSTAGGQGNSPLHF; cdr3_nt: TGTGCCAGCAGTACGGCCGGGGGACAGGGTAATTCACCCCTCCACTTT
d_call: -; v_call: TRBV12-3/TRBV12-4; clone_size: few; j_call: TRBJ2-1; cdr3_aa: CASSSTNPGEFF; cdr3_nt: TGTGCCAGCAGTTCGACTAATCCTGGGGAGTTCTTC
d_call: -; v_call: TRBV29-1; clone_size: -; j_call: TRBJ2-3; cdr3_aa: CSFGQELLDTQYF; cdr3_nt: TGCAGCTTCGGGCAGGAGCTATTAGATACGCAGTATTTT
d_call: -; v_call: TRBV6-5; clone_size: many; j_call: TRBJ2-3; cdr3_aa: CASSYRGTASTDTQYF; cdr3_nt: TGTGCCAGCAGTTACCGCGGGACAGCTAGCACAGATACGCAGTATTTT
d_call: -; v_call: TRBV9; clone_size: -; j_call: TRBJ2-2; cdr3_aa: CASSVEGFRTGELFF; cdr3_nt: TGTGCCAGCAGCGTAGAAGGCTTCAGGACCGGGGAGCTGTTTTTT
d_call: TRBD1; v_call: TRBV28; clone_size: few; j_call: TRBJ2-1; cdr3_aa: CASSFPGTGSNNEQFF; cdr3_nt: TGTGCCAGCAGTTTTCCGGGGACAGGGTCAAACAATGAGCAGTTCTTC
d_call: -; v_call: TRBV10-3; clone_size: few; j_call: TRBJ2-7; cdr3_aa: CAISESTRREQYF; cdr3_nt: TGTGCCATCAGTGAGTCGACGCGGCGCGAGCAGTACTTC
d_call: -; v_call: TRBV7-3; clone_size: -; j_call: TRBJ2-5; cdr3_aa: CASSPMGGETQYF; cdr3_nt: TGTGCCAGCAGCCCGATGGGTGGGGAGACCCAGTACTTC
d_call: TRBD1; v_call: TRBV7-9; clone_size: -; j_call: TRBJ2-1; cdr3_aa: CASSPGTGDQTEQFF; cdr3_nt: TGTGCCAGCAGTCCCGGGACAGGGGACCAGACGGAGCAGTTCTTC
d_call: TRBD2; v_call: TRBV11-2; clone_size: -; j_call: TRBJ2-1; cdr3_aa: CASSSRGASGENEQFF; cdr3_nt: TGTGCCAGCAGCTCCCGAGGGGCTAGCGGAGAAAATGAGCAGTTCTTC
d_call: -; v_call: TRBV18; clone_size: -; j_call: TRBJ2-5; cdr3_aa: CASSHLAAQETQYF; cdr3_nt: TGTGCCAGCTCACATCTAGCTGCCCAAGAGACCCAGTACTTC
d_call: -; v_call: TRBV20-1; clone_size: -; j_call: TRBJ2-1; cdr3_aa: CSAGFGGAYNEQFF; cdr3_nt: TGCAGTGCCGGGTTTGGTGGGGCTTACAATGAGCAGTTCTTC
d_call: -; v_call: TRBV21-1; clone_size: many; j_call: TRBJ2-7; cdr3_aa: CASPQTSGYEQYF; cdr3_nt: TGTGCCAGCCCCCAGACTAGCGGGTACGAGCAGTACTTC
d_call: TRBD2; v_call: TRBV2; clone_size: few; j_call: TRBJ2-5; cdr3_aa: CASSVLAGDQGAQYF; cdr3_nt: TGTGCCAGCAGTGTTCTAGCGGGGGACCAAGGGGCCCAGTACTTC
d_call: TRBD2; v_call: TRBV28; clone_size: -; j_call: TRBJ2-4; cdr3_aa: CASSSPCPRDYSAKNIQYF; cdr3_nt: TGTGCCAGCAGTTCGCCCTGCCCTAGGGACTACTCGGCCAAAAACATTCAGTACTTC